This is a list of T cell receptor beta chains from one sample in a study of technical replicates of blood from several donors. Produced via immunoSEQ multiplex PCR; TCRdb's table is partial and in-frame only. The sample holds around 84,000 clones; around 97% are singletons and the top ten take approximately 0.2%. Sequenced sample: T cells isolated from PBMCs. The receptor set was obtained from a human donor in good health. Both conserved end residues are part of each CDR3. The order of the fields is V gene, clone size, D gene, J gene, CDR3 protein, CDR3 DNA. The D gene is left open where the match is weak. For some rows the clone size is stated as once, few or many, or as a class when expanded; others skip it.

v_gene: TRBV19; abundance: once; d_gene: TRBD1; j_gene: TRBJ1-1; CDR3aa: CASSMAWGQSPTEAFF; CDR3nt: TGTGCCAGTAGTATGGCTTGGGGACAGTCCCCCACTGAAGCTTTCTTT
v_gene: TRBV9; abundance: .; d_gene: TRBD1; j_gene: TRBJ2-3; CDR3aa: CASSVEPGQGYDTQYF; CDR3nt: TGTGCCAGCAGCGTGGAACCGGGACAGGGATACGATACGCAGTATTTT
v_gene: TRBV18; abundance: .; d_gene: TRBD1; j_gene: TRBJ1-4; CDR3aa: CASSPLPGQGFNEKLFF; CDR3nt: TGTGCCAGCTCACCACTTCCCGGACAGGGGTTTAATGAAAAACTGTTTTTT
v_gene: TRBV27; abundance: .; d_gene: .; j_gene: TRBJ2-1; CDR3aa: CASSLSPTSKSYNEQFF; CDR3nt: TGTGCCAGCAGTTTGTCCCCGACTAGTAAGTCCTACAATGAGCAGTTCTTC
v_gene: TRBV28; abundance: .; d_gene: .; j_gene: TRBJ2-7; CDR3aa: CASSFLYEQYF; CDR3nt: TGTGCCAGCAGTTTTCTCTACGAGCAGTACTTC
v_gene: TRBV10-1; abundance: .; d_gene: .; j_gene: TRBJ2-5; CDR3aa: CASSESISSETQYF; CDR3nt: TGCGCCAGCAGTGAGTCTATTTCCTCGGAGACCCAGTACTTC
v_gene: TRBV5-1; abundance: .; d_gene: .; j_gene: TRBJ2-2; CDR3aa: CASKRAGELFF; CDR3nt: TGCGCCAGCAAACGGGCCGGGGAGCTGTTTTTT
v_gene: TRBV7-9; abundance: once; d_gene: TRBD1; j_gene: TRBJ2-4; CDR3aa: CASSFRGKNIQYF; CDR3nt: TGTGCCAGCAGCTTCAGGGGGAAAAACATTCAGTACTTC
v_gene: TRBV14; abundance: .; d_gene: .; j_gene: TRBJ2-5; CDR3aa: CASSQGLPRGQETQYF; CDR3nt: TGTGCCAGCAGCCAAGGTCTCCCCAGGGGCCAAGAGACCCAGTACTTC
v_gene: TRBV4-1; abundance: .; d_gene: TRBD1; j_gene: TRBJ1-4; CDR3aa: CASSPTSWTGTEKLFF; CDR3nt: TGCGCCAGCAGCCCGACAAGCTGGACAGGGACTGAAAAACTGTTTTTT
v_gene: TRBV10-2; abundance: .; d_gene: TRBD2; j_gene: TRBJ2-5; CDR3aa: CASRLTGGGLVETQYF; CDR3nt: TGCGCCAGCAGATTAACGGGAGGAGGGCTGGTAGAGACCCAGTACTTC
v_gene: TRBV6-5; abundance: few; d_gene: .; j_gene: TRBJ2-2; CDR3aa: CASKRDLTVGELFF; CDR3nt: TGTGCCAGCAAGAGGGACTTGACCGTCGGGGAGCTGTTTTTT
v_gene: TRBV30; abundance: once; d_gene: .; j_gene: TRBJ2-7; CDR3aa: CAWARPHEQYF; CDR3nt: TGTGCCTGGGCTAGACCTCACGAGCAGTACTTC
v_gene: TRBV5-4; abundance: .; d_gene: TRBD1; j_gene: TRBJ1-4; CDR3aa: CASSLAPGTDNEKLFF; CDR3nt: TGTGCCAGCAGCTTGGCCCCCGGGACAGATAATGAAAAACTGTTTTTT
v_gene: TRBV28; abundance: .; d_gene: TRBD2; j_gene: TRBJ2-7; CDR3aa: CASSSTSRTAGVYEQYF; CDR3nt: TGTGCCAGCAGCAGCACCTCAAGGACGGCGGGAGTCTACGAGCAGTACTTC
v_gene: TRBV9; abundance: .; d_gene: .; j_gene: TRBJ2-3; CDR3aa: CASSDSGTPKDTQYF; CDR3nt: TGTGCCAGCAGCGATTCGGGAACTCCAAAGGATACGCAGTATTTT
v_gene: TRBV2; abundance: few; d_gene: TRBD1; j_gene: TRBJ1-2; CDR3aa: CASSERQGANYGYTF; CDR3nt: TGTGCCAGCAGTGAGAGACAGGGGGCTAACTATGGCTACACCTTC
v_gene: TRBV19; abundance: .; d_gene: .; j_gene: TRBJ1-2; CDR3aa: CASDEGVGYGYTF; CDR3nt: TGTGCCAGTGACGAAGGGGTTGGCTATGGCTACACCTTC
v_gene: TRBV27; abundance: .; d_gene: .; j_gene: TRBJ2-3; CDR3aa: CASSLSTLDTQYF; CDR3nt: TGTGCCAGCAGTTTATCGACACTGGATACGCAGTATTTT
v_gene: TRBV5-1; abundance: .; d_gene: TRBD2; j_gene: TRBJ2-7; CDR3aa: CASSPGRASYEQYF; CDR3nt: TGCGCCAGCAGTCCCGGGAGGGCGTCCTACGAGCAGTACTTC
v_gene: TRBV6-4; abundance: .; d_gene: .; j_gene: TRBJ1-5; CDR3aa: CASSGSGIQPQHF; CDR3nt: TGTGCCAGCAGTGGTTCGGGAATTCAGCCCCAGCATTTT
v_gene: TRBV29-1; abundance: .; d_gene: .; j_gene: TRBJ1-1; CDR3aa: CSDRGNTEAFF; CDR3nt: TGCAGCGACCGGGGGAACACTGAAGCTTTCTTT
v_gene: TRBV5-8; abundance: once; d_gene: .; j_gene: TRBJ1-5; CDR3aa: CASSIEPDNQPQHF; CDR3nt: TGTGCCAGCAGCATAGAACCCGACAATCAGCCCCAGCATTTT
v_gene: TRBV2; abundance: .; d_gene: TRBD2; j_gene: TRBJ2-3; CDR3aa: CAIAAGISTDTQYF; CDR3nt: TGTGCCATCGCAGCGGGGATTAGCACAGATACGCAGTATTTT